Sequencing of this T cell receptor (beta chain) was carried out in a study of T cells in Graves' hyperthyroidism and ophthalmopathy. In germline, CDR1 is DFQATT, CDR2 SNEGSKA (reference sequence). This CDR3 comprises 16 residues. Germline trimming cut 0 bases from V and 4 bases from J; bases unmatched to any gene: 8. Amplified TCR beta CDR3 regions came from RNA transcripts. With the HTBI primer set, the TCR CDR3 went through a first round of RT-PCR. TCRdb recomputed calls from the multiplex PCR reads with MiXCR, one row per CDR3 protein. The profile shows fewer than 650,000 distinct CDR3 sequences, 11% to 15% of them singletons.

Input material: blood. The sequence was collected from a young woman with Graves' ophthalmopathy. This sequence joins TRBV20-1 and TRBJ2-3; 9 nucleotides match TRBD2. CDR3 DNA: TGCAGTGCTAGAGATTGGATTAGCGGGAGTGCAGATACGCAGTATTTT. Protein sequence: CSARDWISGSADTQYF.